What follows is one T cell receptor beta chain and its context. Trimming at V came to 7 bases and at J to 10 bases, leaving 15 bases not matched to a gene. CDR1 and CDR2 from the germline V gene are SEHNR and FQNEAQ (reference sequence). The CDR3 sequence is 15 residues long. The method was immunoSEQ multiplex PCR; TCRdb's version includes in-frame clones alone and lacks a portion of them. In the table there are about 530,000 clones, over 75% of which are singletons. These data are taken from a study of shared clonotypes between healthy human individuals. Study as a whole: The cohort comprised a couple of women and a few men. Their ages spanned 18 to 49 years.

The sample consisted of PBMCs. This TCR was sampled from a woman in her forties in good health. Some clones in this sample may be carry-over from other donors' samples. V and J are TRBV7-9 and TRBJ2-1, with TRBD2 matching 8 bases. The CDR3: CASTQEAGRAGEQFF. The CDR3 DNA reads TGTGCCAGCACCCAAGAGGCCGGGAGGGCCGGGGAGCAGTTCTTC.